This TCR beta chain was obtained from a study of blood T cell repertoires in COVID-19. Repertoires were generated with immunoSEQ multiplex PCR, while TCRdb's copy carries only in-frame clones and drops some. The data contain 220,000 or so clones, around 82% of them singletons. Germline assignment: CDR1 GTSNPN and CDR2 SVGIG (reference sequence). Trimming shortened V by 2 bases and J by 2 bases, and 13 bases separated the two germline ends. The CDR3 totals 15 residues. This clone appeared once. This rearrangement joins TRBV30 to TRBJ1-5; possible D gene TRBD1, 6 bases. The sequenced material came from peripheral blood. The source of this sequence is a woman aged 25 to 39 who had recovered from COVID-19. The CDR3 sequence: CAWSSTGYRNQPQHF. Here the CDR3 DNA reads TGTGCCTGGAGTTCAACAGGGTACCGCAATCAGCCCCAGCATTTT.